This TCR beta chain derives from a study of cytomegalovirus exposure and HLA in healthy donors. CDR3 size: 14 residues. V was trimmed by 1 base and J by 6 bases, leaving 10 bases between them. Germline V gene sequence: CDR1 MGHDK, CDR2 SYGVNS. This clone came up once. Data came from immunoSEQ multiplex PCR; TCRdb stores just in-frame clones and leaves some out. The data contain 150,000 to 200,000 clones, more than 75% of them seen just once; the ten biggest clones take up over 1.3%. The sequenced material came from PBMCs. The chain combines TRBV25-1 with TRBJ1-5, with D tentatively TRBD1 (6 bases). This TCR was recovered from a woman under 30 in good health and CMV-seronegative. The CDR3 DNA sequence: TGTGCCAGCAGTGAATCGGGGGGCCCTCAGCCCCAGCATTTT. It is translated as CASSESGGPQPQHF.